The table lists the clone carrying this T cell receptor beta chain with a few counts. Its antigen is still unknown. TCRdb used MiXCR to reprocess the 5' RACE reads, holding one entry per CDR3 protein. Of about 450,000 distinct CDR3 sequences in the sample, roughly a quarter were seen once. The data derive from a study of CD8 T cells in ankylosing spondylitis. General study points: Blood from ankylosing spondylitis patients appeared to carry a characteristic roughly 8-variant TCR beta motif.

The V gene lost 5 bases and the J gene lost 0 bases, with 11 bases spanning the gap. From germline, CDR1 is MNHNS and CDR2 SASEGT. The CDR3 sequence is 15 residues long. Material for sequencing was blood, either unsorted or a sorted T cell fraction (not recorded which). The sequence came from a male donor with ankylosing spondylitis. The genes are TRBV6-1 and TRBJ2-1, with D possibly TRBD1 on 6 matching bases. CDR3 protein: CASSRSQGSYNEQFF. CDR3 bases: TGTGCCAGCAGTAGGTCACAGGGCTCCTACAATGAGCAGTTCTTC.